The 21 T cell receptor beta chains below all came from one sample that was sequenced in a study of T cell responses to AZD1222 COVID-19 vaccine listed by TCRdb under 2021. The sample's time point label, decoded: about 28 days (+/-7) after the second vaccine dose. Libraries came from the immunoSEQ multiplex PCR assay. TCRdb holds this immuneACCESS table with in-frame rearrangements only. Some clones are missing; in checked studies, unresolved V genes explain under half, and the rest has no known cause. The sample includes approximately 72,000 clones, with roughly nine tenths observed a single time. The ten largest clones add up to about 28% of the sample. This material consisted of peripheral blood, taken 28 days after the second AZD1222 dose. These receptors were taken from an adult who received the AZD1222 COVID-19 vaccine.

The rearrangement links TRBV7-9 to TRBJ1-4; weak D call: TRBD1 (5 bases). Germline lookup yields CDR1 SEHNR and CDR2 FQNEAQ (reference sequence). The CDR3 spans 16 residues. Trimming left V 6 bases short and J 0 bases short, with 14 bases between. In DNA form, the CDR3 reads TGTGCCAGCAGTCAGAAGGGACGGGCAACTAATGAAAAACTGTTTTTT. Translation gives CASSQKGRATNEKLFF.

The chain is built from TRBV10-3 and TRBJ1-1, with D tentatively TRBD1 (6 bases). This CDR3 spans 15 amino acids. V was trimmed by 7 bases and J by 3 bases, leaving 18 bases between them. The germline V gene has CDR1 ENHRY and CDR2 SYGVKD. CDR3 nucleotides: TGTGCCATCACCAGGGGCTGGGGGGGGGACACTGAAGCTTTCTTT. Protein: CAITRGWGGDTEAFF.

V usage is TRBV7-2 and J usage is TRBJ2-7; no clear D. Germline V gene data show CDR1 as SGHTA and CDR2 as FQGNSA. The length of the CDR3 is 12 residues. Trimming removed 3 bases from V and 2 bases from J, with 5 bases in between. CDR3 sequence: CASSLSTYEQYF. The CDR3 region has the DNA TGTGCCAGCAGCTTGAGTACCTACGAGCAGTACTTC.

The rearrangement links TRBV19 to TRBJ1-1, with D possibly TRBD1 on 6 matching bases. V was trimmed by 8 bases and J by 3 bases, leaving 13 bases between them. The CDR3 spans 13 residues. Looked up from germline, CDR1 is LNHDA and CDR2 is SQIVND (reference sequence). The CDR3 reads CASRRGLDTEAFF. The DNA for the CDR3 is TGTGCCAGTCGCAGGGGTTTGGACACTGAAGCTTTCTTT.

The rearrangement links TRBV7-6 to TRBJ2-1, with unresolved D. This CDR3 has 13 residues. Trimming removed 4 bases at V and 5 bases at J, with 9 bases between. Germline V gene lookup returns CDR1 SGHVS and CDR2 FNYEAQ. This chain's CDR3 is CASSYGQNNEQFF. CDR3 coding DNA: TGTGCCAGCAGCTATGGCCAGAACAATGAGCAGTTCTTC.

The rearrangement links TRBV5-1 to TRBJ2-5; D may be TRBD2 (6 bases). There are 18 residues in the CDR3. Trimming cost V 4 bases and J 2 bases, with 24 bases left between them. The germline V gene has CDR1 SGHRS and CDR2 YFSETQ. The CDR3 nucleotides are TGCGCCAGCAGCCCCATTTACGGCCAGGGCGGAGGGCAAGAGACCCAGTACTTC. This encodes CASSPIYGQGGGQETQYF. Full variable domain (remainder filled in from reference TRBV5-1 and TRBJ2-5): KAGVTQTPRYLIKTRGQQVTLSCSPISGHRSVSWYQQTPGQGLQFLFEYFSETQRNKGNFPGRFSGRQFSNSRSEMNVSTLELGDSALYLCASSPIYGQGGGQETQYFGPGTRLLVL.

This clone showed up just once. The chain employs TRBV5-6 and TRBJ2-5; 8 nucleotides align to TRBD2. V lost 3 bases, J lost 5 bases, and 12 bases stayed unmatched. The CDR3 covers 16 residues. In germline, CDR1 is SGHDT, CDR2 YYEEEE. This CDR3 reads CASSSPTTSGLETQYF. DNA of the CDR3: TGTGCCAGCAGCTCCCCGACCACTAGCGGCTTGGAGACCCAGTACTTC.

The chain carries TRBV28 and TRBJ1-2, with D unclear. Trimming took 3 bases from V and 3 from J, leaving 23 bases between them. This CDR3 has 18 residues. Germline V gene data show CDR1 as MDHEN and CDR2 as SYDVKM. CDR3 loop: CASSFTQDQIQIDYGYTF. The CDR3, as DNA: TGTGCCAGCAGTTTTACGCAGGACCAAATACAAATCGACTATGGCTACACCTTC.

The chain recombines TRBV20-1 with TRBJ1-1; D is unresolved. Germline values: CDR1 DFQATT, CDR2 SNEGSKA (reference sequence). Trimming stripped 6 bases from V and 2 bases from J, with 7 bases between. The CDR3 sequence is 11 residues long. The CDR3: CSAPLNTEAFF. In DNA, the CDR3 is TGCAGTGCCCCGCTAAACACTGAAGCTTTCTTT.

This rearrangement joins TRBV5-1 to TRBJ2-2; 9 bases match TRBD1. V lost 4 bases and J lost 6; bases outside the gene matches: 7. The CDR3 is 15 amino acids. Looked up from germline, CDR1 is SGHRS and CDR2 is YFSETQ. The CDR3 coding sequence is TGCGCCAGCAGCCCCGGACAGGGGATGGCCGGGGAGCTGTTTTTT. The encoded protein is CASSPGQGMAGELFF. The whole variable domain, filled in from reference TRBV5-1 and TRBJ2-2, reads KAGVTQTPRYLIKTRGQQVTLSCSPISGHRSVSWYQQTPGQGLQFLFEYFSETQRNKGNFPGRFSGRQFSNSRSEMNVSTLELGDSALYLCASSPGQGMAGELFFGEGSRLTVL.

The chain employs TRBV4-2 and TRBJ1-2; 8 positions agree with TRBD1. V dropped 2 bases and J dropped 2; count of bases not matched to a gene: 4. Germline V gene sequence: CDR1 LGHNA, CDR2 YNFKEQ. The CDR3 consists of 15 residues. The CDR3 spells CASSQSRTGNYGYTF. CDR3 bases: TGTGCCAGCAGCCAATCCCGGACAGGGAACTATGGCTACACCTTC.

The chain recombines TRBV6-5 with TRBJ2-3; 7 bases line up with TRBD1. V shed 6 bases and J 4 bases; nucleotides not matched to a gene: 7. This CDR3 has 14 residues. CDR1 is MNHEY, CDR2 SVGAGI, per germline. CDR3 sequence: CASRAIGGSDTQYF. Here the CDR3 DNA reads TGTGCCAGCAGAGCTATAGGGGGCTCAGATACGCAGTATTTT.

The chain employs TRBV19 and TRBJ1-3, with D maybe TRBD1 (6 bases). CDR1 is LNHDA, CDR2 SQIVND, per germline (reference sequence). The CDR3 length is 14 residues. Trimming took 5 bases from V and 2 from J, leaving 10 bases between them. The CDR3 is CASSYPGAGNTIYF. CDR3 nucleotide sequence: TGTGCCAGTAGTTATCCAGGGGCTGGAAACACCATATATTTT. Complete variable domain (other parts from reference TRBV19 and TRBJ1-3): DGGITQSPKYLFRKEGQNVTLSCEQNLNHDAMYWYRQDPGQGLRLIYYSQIVNDFQKGDIAEGYSVSREKKESFPLTVTSAQKNPTAFYLCASSYPGAGNTIYFGEGSWLTVV.

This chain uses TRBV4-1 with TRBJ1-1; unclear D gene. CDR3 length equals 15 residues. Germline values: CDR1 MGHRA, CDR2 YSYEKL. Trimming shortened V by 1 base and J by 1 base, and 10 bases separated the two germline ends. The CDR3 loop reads CASSQARTWNTEAFF. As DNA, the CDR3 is TGCGCCAGCAGCCAAGCCCGGACCTGGAACACTGAAGCTTTCTTT.

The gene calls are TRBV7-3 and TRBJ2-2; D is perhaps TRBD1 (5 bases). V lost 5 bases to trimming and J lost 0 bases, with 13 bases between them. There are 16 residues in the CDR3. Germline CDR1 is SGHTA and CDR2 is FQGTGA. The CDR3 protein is CASSLQVAANTGELFF. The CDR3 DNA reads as TGTGCCAGCAGCCTACAGGTCGCTGCGAACACCGGGGAGCTGTTTTTT.

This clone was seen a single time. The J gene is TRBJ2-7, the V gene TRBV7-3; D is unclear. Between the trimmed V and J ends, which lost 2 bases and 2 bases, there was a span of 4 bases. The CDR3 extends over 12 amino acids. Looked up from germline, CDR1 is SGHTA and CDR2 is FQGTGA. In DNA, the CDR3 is TGTGCCAGCAGCTTAGACCCCTACGAGCAGTACTTC. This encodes CASSLDPYEQYF.

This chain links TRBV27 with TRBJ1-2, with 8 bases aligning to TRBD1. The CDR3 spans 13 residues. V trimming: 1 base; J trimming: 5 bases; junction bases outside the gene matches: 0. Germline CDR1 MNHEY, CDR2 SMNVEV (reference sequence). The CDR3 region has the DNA TGTGCCAGCAGTTTATGGACAGGGTATGGCTACACCTTC. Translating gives CASSLWTGYGYTF.

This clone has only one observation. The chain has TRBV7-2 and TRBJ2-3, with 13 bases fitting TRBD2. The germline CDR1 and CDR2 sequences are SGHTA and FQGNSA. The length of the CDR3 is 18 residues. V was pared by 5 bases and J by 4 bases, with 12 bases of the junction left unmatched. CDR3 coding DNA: TGTGCCAGCAGCCCCGGGACTAGCGGGATTGGATCGGCAGATACGCAGTATTTT. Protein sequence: CASSPGTSGIGSADTQYF.

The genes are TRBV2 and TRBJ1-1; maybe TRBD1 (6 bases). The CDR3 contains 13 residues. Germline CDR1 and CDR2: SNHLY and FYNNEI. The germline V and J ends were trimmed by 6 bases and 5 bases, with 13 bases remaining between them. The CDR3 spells CASRVGQPTEAFF. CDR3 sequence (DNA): TGTGCCAGCAGGGTAGGACAGCCGACTGAAGCTTTCTTT.

CDR3: CSVAQGGHYEQYF. In nucleotides, the CDR3 is TGCAGCGTTGCGCAGGGGGGGCACTACGAGCAGTACTTC. The V call is TRBV29-1, the J call TRBJ2-7, with D possibly called TRBD1 or TRBD2 (7 bases each). Germline CDR1 is SQVTM and CDR2 is ANQGSEA. V was pared by 4 bases and J by 3 bases, with 13 bases between. The CDR3 is 13 amino acids.

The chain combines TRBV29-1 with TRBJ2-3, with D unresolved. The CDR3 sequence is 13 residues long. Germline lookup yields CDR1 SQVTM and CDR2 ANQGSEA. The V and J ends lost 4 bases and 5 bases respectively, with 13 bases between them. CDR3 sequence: CSVAKTKGDTQYF. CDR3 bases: TGCAGCGTTGCAAAAACTAAGGGAGATACGCAGTATTTT.